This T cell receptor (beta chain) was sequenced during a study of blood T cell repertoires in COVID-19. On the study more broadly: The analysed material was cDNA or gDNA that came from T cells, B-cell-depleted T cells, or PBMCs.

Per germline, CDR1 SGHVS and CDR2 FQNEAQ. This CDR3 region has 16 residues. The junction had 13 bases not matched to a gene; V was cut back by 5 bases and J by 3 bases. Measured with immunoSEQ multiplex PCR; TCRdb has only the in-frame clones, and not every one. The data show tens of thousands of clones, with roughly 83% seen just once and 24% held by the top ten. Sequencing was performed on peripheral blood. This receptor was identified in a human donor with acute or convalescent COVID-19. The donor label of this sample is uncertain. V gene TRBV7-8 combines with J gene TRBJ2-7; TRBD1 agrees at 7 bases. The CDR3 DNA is TGTGCCAGCAGCCCACAAGACAGGGCAAATCACTACGAGCAGTACTTC. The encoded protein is CASSPQDRANHYEQYF.